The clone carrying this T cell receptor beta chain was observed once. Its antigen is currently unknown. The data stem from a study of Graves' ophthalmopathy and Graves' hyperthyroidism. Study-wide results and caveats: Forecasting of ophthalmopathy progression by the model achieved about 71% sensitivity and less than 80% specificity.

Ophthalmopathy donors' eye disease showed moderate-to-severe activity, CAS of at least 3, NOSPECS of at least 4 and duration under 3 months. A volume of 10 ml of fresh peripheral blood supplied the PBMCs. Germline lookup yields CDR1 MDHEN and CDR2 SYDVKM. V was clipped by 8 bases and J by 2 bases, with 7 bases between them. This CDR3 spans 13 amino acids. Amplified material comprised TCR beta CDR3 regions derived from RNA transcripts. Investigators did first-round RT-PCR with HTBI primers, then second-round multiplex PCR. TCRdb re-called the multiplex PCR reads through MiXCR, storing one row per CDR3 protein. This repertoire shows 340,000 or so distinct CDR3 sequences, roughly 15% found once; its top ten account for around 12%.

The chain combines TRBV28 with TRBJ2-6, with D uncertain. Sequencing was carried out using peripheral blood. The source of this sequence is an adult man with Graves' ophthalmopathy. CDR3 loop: CASEAPGANVLTF. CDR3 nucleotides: TGTGCCAGCGAGGCACCTGGGGCCAACGTCCTGACTTTC.